These T cell receptor beta chains were read from a single sample in a study of blood T cell repertoires in COVID-19. Profiled with immunoSEQ multiplex PCR; TCRdb holds only in-frame clones, not every one. The sample consists of a few hundred thousand clones, roughly nine tenths of them appearing once. The sequencing sample was made of PBMCs or T cells enriched from blood (not recorded which). The origin of the receptors is a woman aged 40 to 50 who had been exposed to COVID-19. The CDR3 runs from the conserved cysteine through the conserved F or W. Each record gives: V gene, clone size, J gene, D gene, CDR3 protein, CDR3 DNA. A D gene is named only where the DNA matches it firmly. Clone size is given for some rows only: seen once, a few or many times, or a class if the clone is expanded.

>TRBV6-5|.|TRBJ1-6|.
CASSYSEARSGSPLHF
TGTGCCAGCAGTTACTCCGAGGCTAGGAGTGGTTCACCCCTCCACTTT
>TRBV9|.|TRBJ1-1|.
CASSVGGAGTEAFF
TGTGCCAGCAGCGTAGGAGGGGCGGGGACTGAAGCTTTCTTT
>TRBV18|.|TRBJ1-3|.
CASSPKGPPGNTIYF
TGTGCCAGCTCTCCCAAGGGGCCGCCGGGAAACACCATATATTTT
>TRBV7-2|.|TRBJ1-6|TRBD1
CASSLRTGAYNSPLHF
TGTGCCAGCAGCTTACGGACAGGGGCCTATAATTCACCCCTCCACTTT
>TRBV28|.|TRBJ2-5|.
CASSKPGLTLETQYF
TGTGCCAGCAGTAAGCCGGGACTGACTTTAGAGACCCAGTACTTC
>TRBV7-9|.|TRBJ1-2|TRBD1
CASSPRRGQGTGYTF
TGTGCCAGCAGCCCACGTCGGGGACAGGGAACAGGCTACACCTTC
>TRBV4-3|.|TRBJ1-2|.
CASSTSPLRWGYTF
TGCGCCAGCAGTACTTCCCCTCTGCGATGGGGCTACACCTTC
>TRBV10-1|.|TRBJ2-3|.
CASSELQSTDTQYF
TGCGCCAGCAGTGAGTTGCAGAGCACAGATACGCAGTATTTT
>TRBV30|.|TRBJ1-5|.
CAWSAAGAHQPQHF
TGTGCCTGGAGTGCCGCAGGGGCCCATCAGCCCCAGCATTTT
>TRBV30|.|TRBJ1-6|TRBD1
CAWSGQGYSPLHF
TGTGCCTGGAGTGGACAGGGGTACTCACCCCTCCACTTT
>TRBV29-1|.|TRBJ1-2|TRBD1
CSTETGNYGYTF
TGCAGCACCGAGACAGGGAACTATGGCTACACCTTC
>TRBV30|.|TRBJ2-5|TRBD1
CAWREQGARETQYF
TGTGCCTGGAGGGAACAGGGGGCGAGGGAGACCCAGTACTTC
>TRBV7-2|.|TRBJ1-3|.
CASSPRSGRRSSGNTIYF
TGTGCCAGCAGCCCCCGATCAGGCCGACGTAGCTCTGGAAACACCATATATTTT
>TRBV14|.|TRBJ1-3|TRBD1
CASSQDRDSSGNTIYF
TGTGCCAGCAGCCAAGATAGGGACAGCTCTGGAAACACCATATATTTT
>TRBV2|once|TRBJ2-2|TRBD1
CARGGAFTGELFF
TGTGCCAGAGGGGGCGCTTTTACCGGGGAGCTGTTTTTT
>TRBV3-1/TRBV3-2|.|TRBJ1-1|.
CASSQDFQGNTEAFF
TGTGCCAGCAGCCAAGATTTCCAGGGGAACACTGAAGCTTTCTTT
>TRBV19|.|TRBJ1-6|.
CASSPRTAFNSPLHF
TGTGCCAGTAGCCCCCGGACAGCTTTTAATTCACCCCTCCACTTT
>TRBV27|.|TRBJ2-7|TRBD2
CASSRGEGSYEQYF
TGTGCCAGTTCTCGGGGGGAGGGCTCCTACGAGCAGTACTTC